The 5 T cell receptor beta chains presented below share a single source sample, sequenced in a study of blood T cell repertoires in COVID-19. Assay: immunoSEQ multiplex PCR; the TCRdb copy retains only in-frame clones and omits some. This table holds tens of thousands of clones, approximately 80% found once. Sequenced input: peripheral blood. Source of these receptors: a man younger than 40 with COVID-19, enrolled during active disease.

This clone was detected only a few times. The chain links TRBV19 to TRBJ2-5, with 10 bases matching TRBD2. Germline CDR1 and CDR2: LNHDA and SQIVND (reference sequence). The CDR3 sequence is 17 residues long. Trimming cost V 1 base and J 3 bases; bases outside gene matches: 8. Here the CDR3 DNA reads TGTGCCAGTAGTATAGGACTAGCGGGTCTGGGGGAAGAGACCCAGTACTTC. Amino acid sequence: CASSIGLAGLGEETQYF.

This chain uses TRBV24-1 with TRBJ2-1, with 7 bases fitting TRBD2. The V gene's germline CDR1 is KGHDR and CDR2 SFDVKD. The CDR3 contains 16 residues. Unmatched junction bases numbered 12, after V lost 3 bases and J lost 8 bases. The CDR3: CATSDRPWRERDEQFF. DNA of the CDR3: TGTGCCACCAGTGATCGCCCCTGGCGGGAGCGGGATGAGCAGTTCTTC.

This clone was detected only once. This sequence joins TRBV28 and TRBJ1-4; D gene ambiguous. V was trimmed by 5 bases and J by 6 bases, leaving 16 bases between them. CDR1 and CDR2 from the germline V gene are MDHEN and SYDVKM. This CDR3 is built from 15 residues. CDR3 DNA sequence: TGTGCCAGCAGTGGGGTGGACTCTGGCTATGAAAAACTGTTTTTT. This translates into CASSGVDSGYEKLFF.

This sequence joins TRBV24-1 and TRBJ2-7; maybe TRBD1 (7 bases). The CDR3 is made up of 14 amino acids. Between the trimmed V and J ends, which lost 3 bases and 6 bases, there was a span of 14 bases. Germline V CDR1 and CDR2: KGHDR, SFDVKD. The CDR3 here is CATSDRRGAAEQYF. The CDR3 nucleotides are TGTGCCACCAGTGATCGCAGGGGGGCGGCCGAGCAGTACTTC.

This chain links TRBV27 with TRBJ2-1; 12 nucleotides line up with TRBD2. Germline assignment: CDR1 MNHEY and CDR2 SMNVEV (reference sequence). The CDR3 has 15 residues. The V gene end was trimmed by 6 bases and the J gene end by 9 bases; junction bases not matched to a gene: 9. CDR3: CASRSLAGGPFEQFF. The DNA of the CDR3 is TGTGCCAGCAGGTCCCTAGCGGGAGGGCCCTTTGAGCAGTTCTTC.